This TCR beta chain was recorded in a study of shared clonotypes between healthy human individuals (dated by TCRdb to the early 2020s). For context, the study as a whole: The cohort included a few men and two women between 18 and 49 years of age. For each donor, CD4 naive and CD4 memory were each given three plates, CD8 naive was given two plates, and CD8 memory was given one plate. The study deeply sequenced blood TCR repertoires of 5 or 6 healthy adults to estimate repertoire size and the extent of clonotype sharing between individuals. To increase sequencing depth and limit assay-specific biases, TCR repertoire library preparation and sequencing were carried out by different laboratories using diverse techniques. Between about 0.8 and 9 billion PBMCs per donor were obtained by leukapheresis. Here is what the overall study found, with its caveats: The small number of donors limited the genetic and exposure-history diversity represented. Higher generation probabilities were observed for clonotypes shared by all four sorted-subset donors than for non-shared clonotypes. Incomplete sequencing was indicated by rarefaction of sorted-subset datasets, despite the large sequencing depth. Pairwise subsampling indicated that sequencing depth was expected to affect the degree of clonotype sharing among donors. Naive subsets generally had larger estimated clonotype richness than memory subsets did. When four donors were compared, the shared fraction of clonotypes was around 4.6% for naive CD4, around 4% for naive CD8, 2.3% for memory CD4, and 0.4% for memory CD8. Sampling was restricted to blood, and TCR repertoires in tissue are likely to differ from TCR repertoires in blood.

CD8 naive samples consisted of CD45RO-negative cells that were positively selected for CCR7, yielding a CD45RA+CCR7+ population without TemRA cells. The donors were healthy, HIV-negative adults with no recently reported acute infections or vaccinations. Every donor was a Caucasian adult residing in Nashville, Tennessee, USA. After blood collection by leukapheresis, PBMCs were isolated using Ficoll-Histopaque density gradient centrifugation and then cryopreserved in the vapor phase of liquid nitrogen. Analytical flow cytometry was used to check the purity and quantity of each magnetically sorted T cell population. Each sorted fraction had its genomic DNA isolated and then quantified by UV absorbance on a Nanodrop 2000c. Using the deep immunoSEQ assay, multiplex PCR amplified TCR CDR3 regions from genomic DNA. For each cell subset, the extracted genomic DNA was distributed evenly across all wells of several immunoSEQ 96-well plates, and each plate served as one replicate. Each replicate PCR for sorted subsets received roughly 0.2 ug genomic DNA, equal to 30,000 or so T cell genomes. Purified libraries were quantified with a Qubit 3.0 fluorometer, sized on a Bioanalyzer 2100, and re-quantified with the KAPA Library Quantification kit. Every immunoSEQ 96-well plate was sequenced on a separate single-read 150-cycle Illumina NextSeq 550 flow cell. The paper's data handling went like this. Because the immunoSEQ output included only junctional sequences and no quality scores, the filtering could not be the same as the filtering used for full-length reads. To assign V/J genes and CDR3, sequences were annotated using PyIR, a Python wrapper for IgBLAST v1.9, with IMGT germline references. Reads were filtered out if the reads had weak V/J assignments (E-value above 1e-6), no CDR3, stop codons, out-of-frame junctions, or ambiguous translated residues. V3J clonotypes were defined by identical inferred V gene, J gene, and CDR3 amino acid sequence. The percentage overlap between two repertoires was calculated by dividing the number of shared unique clonotypes by the size of the smaller repertoire. Richness of each repertoire was evaluated using RTK rarefaction, the Chao1 estimator, and Recon v2.1 estimates of unobserved clonotypes. For all TCRbeta clonotypes obtained by the gDNA method from a few donors, generation probabilities were computed with OLGA. TCRdb took over this immuneACCESS table, retaining in-frame rearrangements with V and J assigned. Such tables are incomplete; in checked studies, under half of the missing clones stem from an unresolved V gene, and the remainder is unexplained. The DNA was the basis for D and trimming; V, J and clone size are from that table. This sample comprises around 600,000 clones, more than 95% of them detected only once. The ten largest clones take up less than 0.35% of the sample.

A note on this clone: The antigen it recognizes is unknown. No base quality values were provided; no much bigger clone lies one nucleotide off.

Sequenced: naive CD8+ T cells sorted from blood. The cell subset or site label, read with the paper, signifies: CD45RA+CCR7+. The source is a man in his thirties or forties in good health.

CDR3 reads: CASQGQGADGYTF. The DNA sequence follows: TGTGCCAGCCAGGGACAGGGGGCGGATGGCTACACCTTC. The rearrangement combines TRBV7-9 with TRBJ1-2; 12 bases in between match TRBD1. Trimming leaves V shorter by 8 bases and J shorter by 6 bases, with the junction holding 4 bases beyond the gene matches. CDR1 and CDR2 are drawn from the germline V gene (reference sequence): SEHNR, FQNEAQ. There are 13 amino acids in the CDR3, from cysteine to phenylalanine inclusive. Only the CDR3 portion is preserved as DNA: 39 bases, with reading frame beginning at the first base. Beyond the CDR3, the reference TRBV7-9 and TRBJ1-2 genes provide the residues; the full variable domain reads: DTGVSQNPRHKITKRGQNVTFRCDPISEHNRLYWYRQTLGQGPEFLTYFQNEAQLEKSRLLSDRFSAERPKGSFSTLEIQRTEQGDSAMYLCASQGQGADGYTFGSGTRLTVV.